Below, 4 T cell receptor beta chains from the same sample are listed, as sequenced in a study of OX40 agonist ivuxolimab in advanced cancers. Produced via immunoSEQ multiplex PCR; TCRdb's table is partial and in-frame only. The sample has about 83,000 clones; about 90% are singletons. Source: CD4+ or CD8+ T cells sorted from blood, taken in a trial of the OX40 agonist ivuxolimab. Receptors were obtained from an adult with an advanced solid tumor such as melanoma, head and neck, liver or kidney cancer.

The rearrangement links TRBV4-1 to TRBJ2-3; D possibly uses TRBD1 or TRBD2 (6 bases each). CDR3 size: 18 residues. Trimming took 2 bases from V and 1 from J, leaving 19 bases between them. Germline V gene lookup returns CDR1 MGHRA and CDR2 YSYEKL. This chain's CDR3 is CASSQQTGRGGGTDTQYF. As DNA, the CDR3 is TGCGCCAGCAGCCAACAGACAGGACGGGGAGGAGGCACAGATACGCAGTATTTT.

The V call is TRBV10-2, the J call TRBJ2-7, with no clear D. Per germline, CDR1 WSHSY and CDR2 SAAADI. The length of the CDR3 is 11 residues. V shed 3 bases and J shed 4 bases, with 4 bases lying between them. The CDR3 region is CASSEGYEQYV. Written as DNA, the CDR3 is TGCGCCAGCAGTGAAGGTTACGAGCAGTACGTC.

This chain joins TRBV9 and TRBJ2-1, with D tentatively TRBD2 (6 bases). Germline CDR1 and CDR2: SGDLS and YYNGEE. This CDR3 spans 16 amino acids. With 3 bases removed from V and 2 bases from J, the gap between germline ends came to 15 bases. The chain's CDR3 is CASSGARGNAYNEQFF. DNA for the CDR3: TGTGCCAGCAGCGGAGCCCGGGGGAACGCCTACAATGAGCAGTTCTTC. The variable domain in full, with the rest retrieved from reference TRBV9 and TRBJ2-1, is DSGVTQTPKHLITATGQRVTLRCSPRSGDLSVYWYQQSLDQGLQFLIQYYNGEERAKGNILERFSAQQFPDLHSELNLSSLELGDSALYFCASSGARGNAYNEQFFGPGTRLTVL.

The genes are TRBV28 and TRBJ1-1; maybe TRBD1 (6 bases). V was cut by 6 bases and J by 3 bases, with 17 bases left in between. The CDR3 consists of 15 residues. CDR1 is MDHEN, CDR2 SYDVKM, per germline. CDR3 sequence reads: CASRYPGGEHTEAFF. For the CDR3, the DNA is TGTGCCAGCAGATATCCCGGGGGCGAGCACACTGAAGCTTTCTTT.